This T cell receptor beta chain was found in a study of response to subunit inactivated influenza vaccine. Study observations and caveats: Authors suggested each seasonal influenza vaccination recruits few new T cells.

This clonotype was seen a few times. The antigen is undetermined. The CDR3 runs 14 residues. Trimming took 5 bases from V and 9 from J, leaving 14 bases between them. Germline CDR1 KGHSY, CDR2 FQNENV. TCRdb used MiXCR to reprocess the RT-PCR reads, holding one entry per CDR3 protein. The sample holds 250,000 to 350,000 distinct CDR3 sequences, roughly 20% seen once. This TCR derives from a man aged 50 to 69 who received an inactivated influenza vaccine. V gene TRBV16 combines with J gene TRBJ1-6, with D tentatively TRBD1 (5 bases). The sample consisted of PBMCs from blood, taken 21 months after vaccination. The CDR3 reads CASSSQGERSPLHF. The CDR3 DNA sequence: TGTGCCAGCAGCTCACAAGGGGAACGTTCACCCCTCCACTTT.